Listed below are T cell receptor beta chains from one sample, sequenced in a study of blood T cell repertoires in COVID-19. The method was immunoSEQ multiplex PCR; TCRdb's version includes in-frame clones alone and lacks a portion of them. The sample has over 85,000 clones, about 78% seen once; the top ten hold roughly 10%. Input material: peripheral blood. These receptors all come from a man in his sixties with active or convalescent COVID-19. The CDR3 runs from the conserved cysteine through the conserved F or W. Each record gives: J gene, V gene, CDR3 protein.

j_gene: TRBJ2-3; v_gene: TRBV5-4; CDR3aa: CASSREGGTSTDTQYF
j_gene: TRBJ2-1; v_gene: TRBV9; CDR3aa: CASSVEGGSSYNEQFF
j_gene: TRBJ1-2; v_gene: TRBV7-2; CDR3aa: CASSLAGGGYGYTF
j_gene: TRBJ1-6; v_gene: TRBV7-9; CDR3aa: CASSLDQTGVSPLHF
j_gene: TRBJ1-1; v_gene: TRBV6-4; CDR3aa: CASSDSKGDRVPEAFF
j_gene: TRBJ2-3; v_gene: TRBV15; CDR3aa: CATSRLLDTQYF
j_gene: TRBJ2-5; v_gene: TRBV28; CDR3aa: CASSSGLAGEETQYF
j_gene: TRBJ1-3; v_gene: TRBV15; CDR3aa: CATSRDVTTGNTIYF
j_gene: TRBJ1-6; v_gene: TRBV6-5; CDR3aa: CASSSQMSSYNSPLHF
j_gene: TRBJ2-6; v_gene: TRBV9; CDR3aa: CASSVEAGAGANVLTF
j_gene: TRBJ1-2; v_gene: TRBV29-1; CDR3aa: CSVRTGGLANYGYTF
j_gene: TRBJ1-1; v_gene: TRBV28; CDR3aa: CASIESARGLKAFF
j_gene: TRBJ2-5; v_gene: TRBV9; CDR3aa: CASSPWDGGARETQYF
j_gene: TRBJ2-1; v_gene: TRBV7-7; CDR3aa: CASSASGGSYNEQFF
j_gene: TRBJ2-1; v_gene: TRBV6-2/TRBV6-3; CDR3aa: CASSDGLAGAEQFF
j_gene: TRBJ1-1; v_gene: TRBV6-5; CDR3aa: CASSSQGPNTEAFF
j_gene: TRBJ1-5; v_gene: TRBV5-6; CDR3aa: CASSLRSTPGSNQPQHF
j_gene: TRBJ1-1; v_gene: TRBV3-1/TRBV3-2; CDR3aa: CASSRLGQMNTEAFF
j_gene: TRBJ1-6; v_gene: TRBV6-6; CDR3aa: CASSSSDRANSPLHF
j_gene: TRBJ2-3; v_gene: TRBV7-9; CDR3aa: CASSLLAGGQDTQYF
j_gene: TRBJ1-1; v_gene: TRBV7-9; CDR3aa: CASSLGQGARTEAFF
j_gene: TRBJ1-6; v_gene: TRBV5-1; CDR3aa: CASSWTGTLTGPLHF
j_gene: TRBJ2-1; v_gene: TRBV4-1; CDR3aa: CASSIGLATRSGNEQFF
j_gene: TRBJ2-1; v_gene: TRBV5-6; CDR3aa: CASSQPGGVQYSYNEQFF
j_gene: TRBJ2-1; v_gene: TRBV2; CDR3aa: CASTSLPYNEQFF
j_gene: TRBJ2-7; v_gene: TRBV27; CDR3aa: CASSLSGTGGYEQYF
j_gene: TRBJ2-1; v_gene: TRBV19; CDR3aa: CASSPRLAGEVYNEQFF